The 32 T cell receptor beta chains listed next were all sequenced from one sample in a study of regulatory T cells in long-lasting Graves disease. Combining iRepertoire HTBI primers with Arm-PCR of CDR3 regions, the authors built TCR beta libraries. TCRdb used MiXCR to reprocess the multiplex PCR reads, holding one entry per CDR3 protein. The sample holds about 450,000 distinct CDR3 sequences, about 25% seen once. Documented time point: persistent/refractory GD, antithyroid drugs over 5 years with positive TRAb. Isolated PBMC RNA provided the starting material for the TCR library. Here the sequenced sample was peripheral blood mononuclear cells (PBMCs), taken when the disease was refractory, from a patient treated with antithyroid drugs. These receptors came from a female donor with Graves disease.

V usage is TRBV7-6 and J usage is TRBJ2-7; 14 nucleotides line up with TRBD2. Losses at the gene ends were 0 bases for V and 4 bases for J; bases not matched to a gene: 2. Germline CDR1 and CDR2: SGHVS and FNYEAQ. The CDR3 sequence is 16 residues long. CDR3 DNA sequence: TGTGCCAGCAGCTTAGCGGGACTAGCGGGAGATTACGAGCAGTACTTC. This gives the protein CASSLAGLAGDYEQYF.

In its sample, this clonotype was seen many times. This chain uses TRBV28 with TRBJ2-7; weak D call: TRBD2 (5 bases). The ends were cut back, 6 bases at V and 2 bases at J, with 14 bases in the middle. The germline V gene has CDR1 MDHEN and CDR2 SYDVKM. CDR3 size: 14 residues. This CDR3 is CASRGSGVPYEQYF. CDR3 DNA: TGTGCCAGCAGAGGCTCCGGGGTTCCCTACGAGCAGTACTTC.

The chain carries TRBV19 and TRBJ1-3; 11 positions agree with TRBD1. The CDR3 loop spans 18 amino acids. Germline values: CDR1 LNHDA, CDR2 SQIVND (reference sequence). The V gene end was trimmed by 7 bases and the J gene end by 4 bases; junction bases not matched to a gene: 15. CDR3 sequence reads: CASTTAGTGGLSGNTIYF. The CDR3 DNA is TGTGCCAGTACCACCGCGGGGACAGGGGGATTGTCCGGAAACACCATATATTTT.

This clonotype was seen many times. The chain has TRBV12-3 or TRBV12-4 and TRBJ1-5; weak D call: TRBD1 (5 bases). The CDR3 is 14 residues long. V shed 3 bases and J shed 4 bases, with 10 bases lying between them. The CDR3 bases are TGTGCCAGCAGTTTTGGGCGGACAAATCAGCCCCAGCATTTT. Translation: CASSFGRTNQPQHF.

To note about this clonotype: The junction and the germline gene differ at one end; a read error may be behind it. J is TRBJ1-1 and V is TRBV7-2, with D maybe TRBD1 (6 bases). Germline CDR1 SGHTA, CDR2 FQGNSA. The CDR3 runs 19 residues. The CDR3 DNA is TGCGCCAGCAGCCCGAACCCTTACGGGGGGGTAGGGGGAAGCACTGAAGCTTTCTTT. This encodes CASSPNPYGGVGGSTEAFF.

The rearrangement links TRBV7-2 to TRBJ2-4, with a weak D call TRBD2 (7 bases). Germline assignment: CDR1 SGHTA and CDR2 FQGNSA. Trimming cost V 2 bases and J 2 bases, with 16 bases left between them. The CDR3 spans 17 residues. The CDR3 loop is CASSLMGGGLTKNIQYF. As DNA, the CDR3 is TGTGCCAGCAGCTTAATGGGGGGGGGGCTAACCAAAAACATTCAGTACTTC.

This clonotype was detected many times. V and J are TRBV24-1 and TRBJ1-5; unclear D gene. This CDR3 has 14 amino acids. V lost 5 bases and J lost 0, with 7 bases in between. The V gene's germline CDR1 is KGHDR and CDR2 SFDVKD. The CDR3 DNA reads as TGTGCCACCAGTGGTGGGTATAGCAATCAGCCCCAGCATTTT. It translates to CATSGGYSNQPQHF.

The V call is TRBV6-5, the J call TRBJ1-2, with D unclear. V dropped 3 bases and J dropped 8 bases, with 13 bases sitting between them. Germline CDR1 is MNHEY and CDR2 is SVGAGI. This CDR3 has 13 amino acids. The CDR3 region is CASSYDQSQGYTF. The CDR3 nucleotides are TGTGCCAGCAGTTATGACCAGTCTCAAGGCTACACCTTC.

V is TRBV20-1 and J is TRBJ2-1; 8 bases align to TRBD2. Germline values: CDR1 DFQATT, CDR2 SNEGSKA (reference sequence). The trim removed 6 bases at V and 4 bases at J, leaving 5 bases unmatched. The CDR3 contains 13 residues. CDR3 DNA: TGCAGTGCCACTAGCGGAGTTTACAATGAGCAGTTCTTC. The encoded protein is CSATSGVYNEQFF.

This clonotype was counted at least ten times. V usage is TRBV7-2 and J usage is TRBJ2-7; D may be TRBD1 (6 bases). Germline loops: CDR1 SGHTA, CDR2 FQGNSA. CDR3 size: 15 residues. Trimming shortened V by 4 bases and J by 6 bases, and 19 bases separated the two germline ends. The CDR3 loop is CASSSSGTRGGEQYF. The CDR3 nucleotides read TGTGCCAGCAGCTCTTCCGGGACACGAGGCGGCGAGCAGTACTTC.

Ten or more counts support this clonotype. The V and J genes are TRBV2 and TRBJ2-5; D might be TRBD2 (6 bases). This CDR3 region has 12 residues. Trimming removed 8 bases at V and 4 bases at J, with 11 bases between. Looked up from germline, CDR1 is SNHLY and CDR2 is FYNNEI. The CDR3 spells CASGWRGETQYF. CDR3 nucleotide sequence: TGTGCCAGCGGGTGGAGGGGAGAGACCCAGTACTTC.

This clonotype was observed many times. The CDR3 region has the DNA TGTGCCAGCACCTCTTGGGACACCAACTACGAGCAGTACTTC. Residues: CASTSWDTNYEQYF. The chain joins TRBV12-3 or TRBV12-4 to TRBJ2-7; maybe TRBD1 (6 bases). Trimming took off 7 bases at V and 3 bases at J, with 16 bases between the two ends. This CDR3 comprises 14 residues.

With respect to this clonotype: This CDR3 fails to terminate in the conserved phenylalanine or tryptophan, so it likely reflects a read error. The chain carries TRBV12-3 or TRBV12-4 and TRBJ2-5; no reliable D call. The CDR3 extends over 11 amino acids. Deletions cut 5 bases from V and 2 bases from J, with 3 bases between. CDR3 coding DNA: TGTGCCAGCAGTGCACAAGAGACCCAGTACCTC. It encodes CASSAQETQYL.

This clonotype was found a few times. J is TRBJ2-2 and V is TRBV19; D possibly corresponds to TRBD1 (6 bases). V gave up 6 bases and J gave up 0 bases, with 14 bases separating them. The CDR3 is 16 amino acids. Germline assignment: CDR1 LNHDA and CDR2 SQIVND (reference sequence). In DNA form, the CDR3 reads TGTGCCAGTAGGACAGGCTTACACGCGAACACCGGGGAGCTGTTTTTT. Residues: CASRTGLHANTGELFF.

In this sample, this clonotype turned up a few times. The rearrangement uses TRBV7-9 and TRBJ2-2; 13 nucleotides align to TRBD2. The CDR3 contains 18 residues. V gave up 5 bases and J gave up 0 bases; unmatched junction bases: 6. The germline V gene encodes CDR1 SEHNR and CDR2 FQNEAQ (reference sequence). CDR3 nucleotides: TGTGCCAGCAGCCCAACTAGCGGGAGGGCCGCGAACACCGGGGAGCTGTTTTTT. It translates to CASSPTSGRAANTGELFF. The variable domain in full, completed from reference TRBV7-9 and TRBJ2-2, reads DTGVSQNPRHKITKRGQNVTFRCDPISEHNRLYWYRQTLGQGPEFLTYFQNEAQLEKSRLLSDRFSAERPKGSFSTLEIQRTEQGDSAMYLCASSPTSGRAANTGELFFGEGSRLTVL.

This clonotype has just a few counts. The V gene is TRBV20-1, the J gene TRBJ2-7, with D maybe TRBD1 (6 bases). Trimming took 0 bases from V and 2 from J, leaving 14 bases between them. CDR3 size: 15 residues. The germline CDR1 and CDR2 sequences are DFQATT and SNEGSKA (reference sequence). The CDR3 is CSARDPTRTAYEQYF. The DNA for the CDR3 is TGCAGTGCTAGAGACCCCACGAGGACAGCCTACGAGCAGTACTTC.

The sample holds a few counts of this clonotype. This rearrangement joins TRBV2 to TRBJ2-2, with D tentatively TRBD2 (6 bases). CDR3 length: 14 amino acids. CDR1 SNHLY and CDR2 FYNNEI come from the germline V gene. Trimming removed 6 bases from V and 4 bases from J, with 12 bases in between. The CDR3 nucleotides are TGTGCCAGCAGGAGGGAGACTAGCACCGGGGAGCTGTTTTTT. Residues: CASRRETSTGELFF.

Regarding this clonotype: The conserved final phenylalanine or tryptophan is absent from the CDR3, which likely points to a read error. CDR3 region: CASSRTFSGFDGYTS. For the CDR3, the DNA is TGCGCCAGCAGCCGGACCTTCTCAGGGTTTGATGGCTACACCTCC. This sequence joins TRBV5-1 and TRBJ1-2; D may be TRBD1 (5 bases). Trimming pared 4 bases from V and 6 bases from J, leaving 19 bases between. The germline V gene encodes CDR1 SGHRS and CDR2 YFSETQ. The CDR3 has 15 residues.

The CDR3 nucleotides are TGTGCCAGCAGTCCCTTTACAGGTTTGATGAACACTGAAGCTTTCTTT. This gives the protein CASSPFTGLMNTEAFF. V is TRBV12-3 or TRBV12-4 and J is TRBJ1-1; a possible D gene is TRBD1 (5 bases). This CDR3 is built from 16 residues. The germline V and J ends were trimmed by 5 bases and 0 bases, with 16 bases remaining between them.

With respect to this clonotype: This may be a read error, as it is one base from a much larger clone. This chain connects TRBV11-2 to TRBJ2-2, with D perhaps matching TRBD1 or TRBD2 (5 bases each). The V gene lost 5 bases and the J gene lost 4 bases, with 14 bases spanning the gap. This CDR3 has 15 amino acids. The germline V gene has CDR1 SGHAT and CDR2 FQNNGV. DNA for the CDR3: TGTGCCAGCAGCCGGGACGGCGCGAGCACCGGGGAGCTGTTTTTT. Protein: CASSRDGASTGELFF. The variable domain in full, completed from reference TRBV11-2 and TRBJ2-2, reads EAGVAQSPRYKIIEKRQSVAFWCNPISGHATLYWYQQILGQGPKLLIQFQNNGVVDDSQLPKDRFSAERLKGVDSTLKIQPAKLEDSAVYLCASSRDGASTGELFFGEGSRLTVL.

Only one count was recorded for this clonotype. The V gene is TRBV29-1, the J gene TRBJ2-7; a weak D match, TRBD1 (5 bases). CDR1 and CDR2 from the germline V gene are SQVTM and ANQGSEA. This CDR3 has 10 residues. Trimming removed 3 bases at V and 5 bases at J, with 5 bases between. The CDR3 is CSVEGHEQYF. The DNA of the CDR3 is TGCAGCGTTGAGGGGCACGAGCAGTACTTC.

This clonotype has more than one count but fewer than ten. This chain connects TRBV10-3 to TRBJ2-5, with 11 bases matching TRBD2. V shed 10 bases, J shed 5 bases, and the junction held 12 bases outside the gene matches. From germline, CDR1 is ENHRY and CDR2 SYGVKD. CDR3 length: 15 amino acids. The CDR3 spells CATGPLAGEQETQYF. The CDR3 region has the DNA TGTGCCACCGGACCACTAGCGGGAGAGCAGGAGACCCAGTACTTC.

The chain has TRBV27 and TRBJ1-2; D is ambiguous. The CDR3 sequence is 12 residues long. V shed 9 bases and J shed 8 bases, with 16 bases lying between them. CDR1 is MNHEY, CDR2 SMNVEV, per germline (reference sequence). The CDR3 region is CASDRFHNGYTF. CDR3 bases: TGTGCCAGTGACCGGTTTCACAACGGCTACACCTTC.

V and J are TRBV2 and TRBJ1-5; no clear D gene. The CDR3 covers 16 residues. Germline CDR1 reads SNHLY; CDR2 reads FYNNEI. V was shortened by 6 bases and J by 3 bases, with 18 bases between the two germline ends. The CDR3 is CASSDQESGFNQPQHF. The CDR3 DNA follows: TGTGCCAGCAGCGATCAAGAATCAGGTTTCAATCAGCCCCAGCATTTT.

The CDR3, as DNA: TGTGCCAGCAGTGATGCCGGGACAGGGAGAGAGACCCAGTACTTC. Translation: CASSDAGTGRETQYF. V usage is TRBV6-2 or TRBV6-3 and J usage is TRBJ2-5; 9 bases fit TRBD1. Germline CDR1 is MNHEY and CDR2 is SVGEGT. V trimming: 5 bases; J trimming: 4 bases; junction bases outside the gene matches: 8. The CDR3 sequence is 15 residues long.

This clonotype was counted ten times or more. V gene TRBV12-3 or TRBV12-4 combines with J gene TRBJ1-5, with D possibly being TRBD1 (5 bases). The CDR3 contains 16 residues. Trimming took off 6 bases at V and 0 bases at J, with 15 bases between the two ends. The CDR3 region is CASSTGRQYSNQPQHF. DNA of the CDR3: TGTGCCAGCAGCACGGGACGGCAGTATAGCAATCAGCCCCAGCATTTT.

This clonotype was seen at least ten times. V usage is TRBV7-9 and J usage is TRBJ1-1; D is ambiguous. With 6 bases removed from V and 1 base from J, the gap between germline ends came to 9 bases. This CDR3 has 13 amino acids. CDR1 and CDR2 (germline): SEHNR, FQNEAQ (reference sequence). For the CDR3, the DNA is TGTGCCAGCAGTTTCTCAGGGAACACTGAAGCTTTCTTT. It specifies CASSFSGNTEAFF.

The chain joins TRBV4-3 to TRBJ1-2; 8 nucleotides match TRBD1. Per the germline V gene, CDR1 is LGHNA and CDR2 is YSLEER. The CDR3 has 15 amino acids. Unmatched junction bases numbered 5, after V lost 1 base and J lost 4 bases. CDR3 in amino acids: CASSQAAGGSYGYTF. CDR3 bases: TGCGCCAGCAGCCAAGCCGCAGGGGGCTCCTATGGCTACACCTTC.

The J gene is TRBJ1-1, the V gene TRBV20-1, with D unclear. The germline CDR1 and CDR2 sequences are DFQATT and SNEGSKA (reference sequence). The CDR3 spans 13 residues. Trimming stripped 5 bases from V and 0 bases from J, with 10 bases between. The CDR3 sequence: CSAGNSLNTEAFF. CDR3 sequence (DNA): TGCAGTGCTGGAAACAGTTTGAACACTGAAGCTTTCTTT.

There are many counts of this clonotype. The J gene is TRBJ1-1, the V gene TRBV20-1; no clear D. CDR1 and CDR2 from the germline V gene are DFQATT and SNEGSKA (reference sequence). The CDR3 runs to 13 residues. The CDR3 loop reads CSQELDHGTEAFF. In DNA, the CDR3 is TGCAGCCAGGAACTCGATCACGGCACTGAAGCTTTCTTT.

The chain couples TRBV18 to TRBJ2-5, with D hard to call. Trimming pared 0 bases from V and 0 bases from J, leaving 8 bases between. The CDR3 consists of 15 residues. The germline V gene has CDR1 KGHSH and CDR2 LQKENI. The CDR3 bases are TGTGCCAGCTCACCACCGGGCCGGTACCAAGAGACCCAGTACTTC. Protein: CASSPPGRYQETQYF.

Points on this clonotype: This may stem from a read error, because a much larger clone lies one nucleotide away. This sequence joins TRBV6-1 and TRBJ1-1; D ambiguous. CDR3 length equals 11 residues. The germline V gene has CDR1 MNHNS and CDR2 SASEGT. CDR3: CVSSEVTEAFF. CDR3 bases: TGTGTCAGCAGTGAAGTTACTGAAGCTTTCTTT.